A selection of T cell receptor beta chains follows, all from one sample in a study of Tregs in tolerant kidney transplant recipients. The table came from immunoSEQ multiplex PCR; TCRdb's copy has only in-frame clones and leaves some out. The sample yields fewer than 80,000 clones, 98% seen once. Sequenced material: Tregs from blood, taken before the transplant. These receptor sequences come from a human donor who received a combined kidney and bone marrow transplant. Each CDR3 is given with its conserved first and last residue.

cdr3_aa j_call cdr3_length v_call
CSRSGDTDTQYF TRBJ2-3 12 TRBV29-1
CASSLVAGGGSTDTQYF TRBJ2-3 17 TRBV5-1
CAWTRLNTEAFF TRBJ1-1 12 TRBV30
CASRKRENSTDTQYF TRBJ2-3 15 TRBV23-1
CASSPSGGRNTGELFF TRBJ2-2 16 TRBV9
CASSPRTGTNTGELFF TRBJ2-2 16 TRBV18
CAWGLAAETQYF TRBJ2-5 12 TRBV30
CASSLLAGSYNEQFF TRBJ2-1 15 TRBV5-1
CATSRSYQPQHF TRBJ1-5 12 TRBV15
CASREQGPEGSNQPQHF TRBJ1-5 17 TRBV6-1
CAWSAFQQGSSYNSPLHF TRBJ1-6 18 TRBV30
CASSQSRLASTYEQYF TRBJ2-7 16 TRBV16
CSVDDGDRVLGYTF TRBJ1-2 14 TRBV29-1
CASRRAGVIATNEKLFF TRBJ1-4 17 TRBV5-1
CASSPYSGGGRNEQFF TRBJ2-1 16 TRBV27
CSVESQGTETQYF TRBJ2-5 13 TRBV29-1